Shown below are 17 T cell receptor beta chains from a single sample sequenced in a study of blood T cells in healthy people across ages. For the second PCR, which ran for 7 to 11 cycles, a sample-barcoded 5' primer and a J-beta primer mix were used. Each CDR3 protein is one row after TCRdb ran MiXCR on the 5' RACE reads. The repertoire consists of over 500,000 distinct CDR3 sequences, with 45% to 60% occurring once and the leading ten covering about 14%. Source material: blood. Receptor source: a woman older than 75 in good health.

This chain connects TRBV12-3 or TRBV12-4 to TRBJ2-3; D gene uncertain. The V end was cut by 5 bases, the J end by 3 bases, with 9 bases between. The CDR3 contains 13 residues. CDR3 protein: CASSVLRTDTQYF. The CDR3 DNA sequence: TGTGCCAGCAGTGTTCTTAGAACAGATACGCAGTATTTT.

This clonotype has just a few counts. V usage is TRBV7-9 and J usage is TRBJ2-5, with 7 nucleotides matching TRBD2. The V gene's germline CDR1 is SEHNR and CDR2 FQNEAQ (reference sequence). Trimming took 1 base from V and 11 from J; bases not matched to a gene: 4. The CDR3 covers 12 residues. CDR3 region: CASSLGDYLQYF. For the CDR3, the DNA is TGTGCCAGCAGCTTAGGGGACTACCTGCAGTACTTC.

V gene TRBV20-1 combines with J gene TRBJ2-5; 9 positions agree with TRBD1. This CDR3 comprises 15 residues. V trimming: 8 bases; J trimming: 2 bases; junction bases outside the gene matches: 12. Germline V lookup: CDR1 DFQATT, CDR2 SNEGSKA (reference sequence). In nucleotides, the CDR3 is TGCAGTCAAGGGGGACAGGGCATCGGACAAGAGACCCAGTACTTC. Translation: CSQGGQGIGQETQYF.

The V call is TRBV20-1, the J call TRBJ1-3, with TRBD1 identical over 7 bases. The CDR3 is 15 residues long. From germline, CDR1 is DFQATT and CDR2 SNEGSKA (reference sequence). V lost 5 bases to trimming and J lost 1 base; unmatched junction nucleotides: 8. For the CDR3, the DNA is TGCAGTGCTCCTGACAGGGAAGGATCTGGAAACACCATATATTTT. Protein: CSAPDREGSGNTIYF.

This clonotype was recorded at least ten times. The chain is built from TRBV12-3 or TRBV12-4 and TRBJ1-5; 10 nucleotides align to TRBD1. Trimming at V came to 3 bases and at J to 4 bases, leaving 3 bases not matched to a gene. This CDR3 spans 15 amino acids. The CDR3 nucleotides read TGTGCCAGCAGTTTGGTGGGACAGGGGAATCAGCCCCAGCATTTT. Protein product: CASSLVGQGNQPQHF.

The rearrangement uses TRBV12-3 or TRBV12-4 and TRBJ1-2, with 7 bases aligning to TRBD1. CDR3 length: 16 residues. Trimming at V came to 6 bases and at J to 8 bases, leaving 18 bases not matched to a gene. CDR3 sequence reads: CASSRPFSGGAEGYTF. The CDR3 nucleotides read TGTGCCAGCAGCCGACCTTTCTCAGGGGGGGCAGAAGGCTACACCTTC.

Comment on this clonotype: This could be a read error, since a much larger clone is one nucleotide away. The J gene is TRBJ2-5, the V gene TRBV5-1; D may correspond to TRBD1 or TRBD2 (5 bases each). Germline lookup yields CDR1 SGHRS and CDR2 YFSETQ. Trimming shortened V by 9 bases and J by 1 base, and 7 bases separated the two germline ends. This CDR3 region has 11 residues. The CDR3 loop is CAIGAQETQYF. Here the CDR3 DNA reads TGCGCCATCGGGGCCCAAGAGACCCAGTACTTC.

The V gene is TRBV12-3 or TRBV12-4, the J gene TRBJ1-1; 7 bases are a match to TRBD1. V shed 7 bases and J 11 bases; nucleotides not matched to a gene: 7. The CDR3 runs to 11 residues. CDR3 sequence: CASTQGPLAFF. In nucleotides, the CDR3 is TGTGCCAGCACACAGGGGCCACTTGCTTTCTTT.

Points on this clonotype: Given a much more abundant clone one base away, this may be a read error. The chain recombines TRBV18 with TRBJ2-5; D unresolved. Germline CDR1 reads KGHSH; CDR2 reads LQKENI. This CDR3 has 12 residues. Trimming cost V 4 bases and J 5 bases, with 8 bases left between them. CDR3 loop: CASSQPCETQYF. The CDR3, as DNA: TGTGCCAGCTCACAGCCATGTGAGACCCAGTACTTC. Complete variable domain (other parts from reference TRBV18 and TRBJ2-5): NAGVMQNPRHLVRRRGQEARLRCSPMKGHSHVYWYRQLPEEGLKFMVYLQKENIIDESGMPKERFSAEFPKEGPSILRIQQVVRGDSAAYFCASSQPCETQYFGPGTRLLVL.

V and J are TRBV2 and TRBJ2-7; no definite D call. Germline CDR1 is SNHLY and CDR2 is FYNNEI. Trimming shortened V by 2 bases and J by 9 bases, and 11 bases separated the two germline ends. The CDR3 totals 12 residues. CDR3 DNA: TGTGCCAGCAGTGAATTTGTTACGGGGCAGTACTTC. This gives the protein CASSEFVTGQYF.

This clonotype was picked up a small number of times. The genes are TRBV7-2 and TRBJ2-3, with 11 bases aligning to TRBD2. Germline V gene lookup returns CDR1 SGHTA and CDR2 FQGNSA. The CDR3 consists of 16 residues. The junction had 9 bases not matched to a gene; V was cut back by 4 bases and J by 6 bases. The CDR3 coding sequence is TGTGCCAGCAGCTCCTTAGCGGGGGGGCTGACCGATACGCAGTATTTT. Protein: CASSSLAGGLTDTQYF.

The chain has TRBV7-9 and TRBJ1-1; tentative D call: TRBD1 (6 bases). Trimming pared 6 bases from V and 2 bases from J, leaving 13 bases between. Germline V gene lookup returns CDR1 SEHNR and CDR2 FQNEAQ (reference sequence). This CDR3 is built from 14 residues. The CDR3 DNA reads TGTGCCAGCAGAATTACCGGGACAAACACTGAAGCTTTCTTT. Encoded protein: CASRITGTNTEAFF.

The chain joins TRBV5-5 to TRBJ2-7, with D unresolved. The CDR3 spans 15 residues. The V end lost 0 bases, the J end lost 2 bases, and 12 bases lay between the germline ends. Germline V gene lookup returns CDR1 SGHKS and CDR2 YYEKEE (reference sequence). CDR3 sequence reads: CASSLAGTLAYEQYF. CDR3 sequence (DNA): TGTGCCAGCAGCTTGGCAGGAACCTTAGCCTACGAGCAGTACTTC.

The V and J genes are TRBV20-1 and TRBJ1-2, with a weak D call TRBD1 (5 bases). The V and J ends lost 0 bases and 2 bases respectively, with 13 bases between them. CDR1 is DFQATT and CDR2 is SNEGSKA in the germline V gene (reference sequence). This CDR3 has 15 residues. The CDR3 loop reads CSARDVRQTNYGYTF. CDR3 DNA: TGCAGTGCTAGAGATGTTCGACAGACCAACTATGGCTACACCTTC.

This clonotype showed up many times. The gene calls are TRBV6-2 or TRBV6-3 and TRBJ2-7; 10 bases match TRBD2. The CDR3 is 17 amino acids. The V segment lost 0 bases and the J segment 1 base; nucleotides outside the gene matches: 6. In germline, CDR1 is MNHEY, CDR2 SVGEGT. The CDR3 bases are TGTGCCAGCAGTTACTCGGTGGGACTAGCGACATCCTACGAGCAGTACTTC. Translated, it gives CASSYSVGLATSYEQYF.

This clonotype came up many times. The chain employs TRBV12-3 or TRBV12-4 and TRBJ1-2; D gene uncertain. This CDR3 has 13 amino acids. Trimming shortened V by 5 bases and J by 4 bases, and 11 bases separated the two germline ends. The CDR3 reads CASSPKASYGYTF. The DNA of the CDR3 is TGTGCCAGCAGTCCTAAAGCGTCCTATGGCTACACCTTC.

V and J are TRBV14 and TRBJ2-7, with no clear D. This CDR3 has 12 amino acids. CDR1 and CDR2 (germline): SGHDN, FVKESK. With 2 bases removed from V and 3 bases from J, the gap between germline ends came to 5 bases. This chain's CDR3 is CASSQSLYEQYF. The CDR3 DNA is TGTGCCAGCAGCCAAAGCCTCTACGAGCAGTACTTC.